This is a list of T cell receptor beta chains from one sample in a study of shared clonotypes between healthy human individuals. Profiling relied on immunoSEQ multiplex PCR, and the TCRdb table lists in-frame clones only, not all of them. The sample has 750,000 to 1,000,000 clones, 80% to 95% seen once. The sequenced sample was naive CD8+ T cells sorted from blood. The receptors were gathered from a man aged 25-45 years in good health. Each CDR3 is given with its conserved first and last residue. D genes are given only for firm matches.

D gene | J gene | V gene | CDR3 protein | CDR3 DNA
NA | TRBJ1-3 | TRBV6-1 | CASSEFGGAGNTIYF | TGTGCCAGCAGTGAATTCGGGGGCGCTGGAAACACCATATATTTT
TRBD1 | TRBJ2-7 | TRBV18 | CASSPGRQGSYEQYF | TGTGCCAGCTCACCGGGACGACAGGGATCCTACGAGCAGTACTTC
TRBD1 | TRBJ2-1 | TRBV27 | CASRPRFGQGADNEQFF | TGTGCCAGCAGACCTCGCTTCGGACAGGGAGCCGACAATGAGCAGTTCTTC
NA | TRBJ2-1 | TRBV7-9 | CASSKWEFENNEQFF | TGTGCCAGCAGTAAGTGGGAATTTGAGAACAATGAGCAGTTCTTC
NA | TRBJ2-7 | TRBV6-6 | CAGGRWDEQYF | TGTGCGGGAGGTAGGTGGGACGAGCAGTACTTC
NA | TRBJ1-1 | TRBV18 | CASFDRFRLDTEAFF | TGTGCCAGCTTCGACAGATTTCGCTTGGACACTGAAGCTTTCTTT
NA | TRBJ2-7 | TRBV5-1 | CASSLGRTGVSYEQYF | TGCGCCAGCAGCTTGGGCCGAACAGGAGTCTCCTACGAGCAGTACTTC
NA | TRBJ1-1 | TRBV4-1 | CASSQDTFQTVSEAFF | TGCGCCAGCAGCCAAGATACCTTTCAGACTGTAAGCGAAGCTTTCTTT
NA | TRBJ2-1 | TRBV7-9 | CASSHAPGLTSYNEQFF | TGTGCCAGCAGTCATGCCCCGGGACTGACTTCCTACAATGAGCAGTTCTTC
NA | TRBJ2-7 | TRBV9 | CASSPREETYEQYF | TGTGCCAGCAGCCCCCGGGAAGAGACGTACGAGCAGTACTTC
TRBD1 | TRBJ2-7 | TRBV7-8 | CASSTRDRGAEQYF | TGTGCCAGCAGCACCCGGGACAGGGGAGCCGAGCAGTACTTC
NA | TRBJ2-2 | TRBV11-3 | CASSLGVGATATSDGELFF | TGTGCCAGCAGCTTAGGAGTGGGGGCGACAGCCACAAGTGACGGGGAGCTGTTTTTT
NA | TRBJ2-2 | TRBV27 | CASSPTGYGELFF | TGTGCCAGCAGCCCAACCGGGTATGGGGAGCTGTTTTTT
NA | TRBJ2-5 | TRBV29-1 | CSAEGLEETQYF | TGCAGCGCCGAAGGGCTGGAGGAGACCCAGTACTTC
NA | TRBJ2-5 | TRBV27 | CASSLSGETQYF | TGTGCCAGCAGTTTATCCGGGGAGACCCAGTACTTC
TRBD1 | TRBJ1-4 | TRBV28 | CASRRPGQSKGSGKLFF | TGTGCCAGCAGGAGACCGGGACAGTCTAAGGGCTCGGGAAAACTGTTTTTT
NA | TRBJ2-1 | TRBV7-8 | CASSFNPQGYNEQFF | TGTGCCAGCAGCTTTAATCCCCAGGGATACAATGAGCAGTTCTTC
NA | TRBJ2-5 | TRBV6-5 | CASSYSVAGKTQYF | TGTGCCAGCAGTTACTCGGTTGCCGGGAAGACCCAGTACTTC
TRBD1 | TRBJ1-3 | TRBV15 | CATSSDRGLGNTIYF | TGTGCCACCAGCAGCGACAGGGGGTTGGGAAACACCATATATTTT
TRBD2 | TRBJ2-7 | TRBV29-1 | CSVWLAGAYEQYF | TGCAGCGTTTGGCTAGCGGGAGCCTACGAGCAGTACTTC
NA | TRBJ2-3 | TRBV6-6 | CASTFSREGITDTQYF | TGTGCCAGCACCTTCTCACGTGAAGGGATAACAGATACGCAGTATTTT
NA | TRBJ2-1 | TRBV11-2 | CASSSPGNEQFF | TGTGCCAGCAGCTCCCCGGGCAATGAGCAGTTCTTC
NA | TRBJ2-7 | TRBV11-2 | CASSSLQYEQYF | TGTGCCAGCAGCTCCCTTCAATACGAGCAGTACTTC
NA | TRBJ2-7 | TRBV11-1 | CASSQVYEQYF | TGTGCCAGCAGCCAGGTCTACGAGCAGTACTTC
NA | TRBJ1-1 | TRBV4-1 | CASSPPARTEAFF | TGCGCCAGCAGCCCGCCGGCGCGGACTGAAGCTTTCTTT
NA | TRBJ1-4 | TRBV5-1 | CASSEAEKLFF | TGCGCCAGCAGCGAGGCTGAAAAACTGTTTTTT
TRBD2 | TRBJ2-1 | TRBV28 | CASSFGTRGEQFF | TGTGCCAGCAGTTTTGGGACTAGAGGTGAGCAGTTCTTC
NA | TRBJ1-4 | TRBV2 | CASIGRAPNEKLFF | TGTGCCAGCATCGGGAGGGCTCCTAATGAAAAACTGTTTTTT
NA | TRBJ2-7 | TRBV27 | CASSFAGRAIYEQYF | TGTGCCAGCAGTTTTGCCGGCAGGGCCATCTACGAGCAGTACTTC
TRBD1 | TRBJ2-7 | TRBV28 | CASSLDPGQGIYEQYF | TGTGCCAGCAGTTTAGACCCCGGACAGGGTATCTACGAGCAGTACTTC
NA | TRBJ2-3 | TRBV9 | CASNGGTDTQYF | TGTGCCAGCAATGGGGGGACAGATACGCAGTATTTT